This T cell receptor beta chain emerged from a study of shared clonotypes between healthy human individuals. Whole-study context: There were three CD4 naive, three CD4 memory, two CD8 naive and one CD8 memory plates per donor.

Adult donors, all healthy and HIV-negative, had no recent acute infections or vaccinations. Trimming took 5 bases from V and 0 from J, leaving 14 bases between them. CDR1 and CDR2 (germline): SEHNR, FQNEAQ (reference sequence). The length of the CDR3 is 16 residues. Data came from immunoSEQ multiplex PCR; TCRdb stores just in-frame clones and leaves some out. This sample has 1.5 million to 1.9 million clones, with 95% to 99% found just once. Sequencing was carried out using naive CD4+ T cells sorted from blood. Subset here: CD45RA+ positively selected. The receptor was isolated from a man aged 25 to 40 in good health. V usage is TRBV7-9 and J usage is TRBJ1-3, with D tentatively TRBD1 (5 bases). CDR3 bases: TGTGCCAGCAGCACCCCAACCGACAGCTCTGGAAACACCATATATTTT. It codes for CASSTPTDSSGNTIYF.